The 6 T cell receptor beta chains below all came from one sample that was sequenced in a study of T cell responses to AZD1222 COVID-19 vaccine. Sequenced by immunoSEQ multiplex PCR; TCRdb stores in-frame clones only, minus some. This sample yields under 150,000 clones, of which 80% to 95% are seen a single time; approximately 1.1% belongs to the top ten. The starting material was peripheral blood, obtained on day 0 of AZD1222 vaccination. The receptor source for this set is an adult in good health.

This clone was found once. The DNA of the CDR3 is TGCAGTGCTAGACAACGTGGAGGCTACACCTTC. Protein product: CSARQRGGYTF. V and J are TRBV20-1 and TRBJ1-2; D not resolved. This CDR3 is built from 11 residues. The V gene lost 2 bases and the J gene lost 8 bases, with 9 bases spanning the gap. Germline V gene sequence: CDR1 DFQATT, CDR2 SNEGSKA (reference sequence).

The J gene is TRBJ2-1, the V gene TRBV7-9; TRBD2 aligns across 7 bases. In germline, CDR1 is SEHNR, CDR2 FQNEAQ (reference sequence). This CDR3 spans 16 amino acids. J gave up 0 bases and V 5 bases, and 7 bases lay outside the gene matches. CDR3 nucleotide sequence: TGTGCCAGCAGCGCCCAGACTAGCCTCTCCTACAATGAGCAGTTCTTC. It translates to CASSAQTSLSYNEQFF.

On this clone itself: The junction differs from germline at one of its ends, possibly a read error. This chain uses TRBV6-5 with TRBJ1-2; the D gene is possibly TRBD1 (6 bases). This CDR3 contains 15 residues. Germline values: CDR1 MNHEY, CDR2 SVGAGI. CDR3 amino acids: CASSYSSGQGGGYTF. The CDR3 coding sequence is TGTGCCAGCAGTTACTCGAGTGGGCAAGGGGGTGGCTACACCTTT.

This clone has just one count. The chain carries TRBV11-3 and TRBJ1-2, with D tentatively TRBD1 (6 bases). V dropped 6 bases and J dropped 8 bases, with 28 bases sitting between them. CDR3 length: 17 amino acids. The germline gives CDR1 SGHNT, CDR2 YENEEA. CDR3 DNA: TGTGCCAGCAGGGTTGGAGGGGCCGAAAACAGGGCGGGAGGCTACACCTTC. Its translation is CASRVGGAENRAGGYTF.

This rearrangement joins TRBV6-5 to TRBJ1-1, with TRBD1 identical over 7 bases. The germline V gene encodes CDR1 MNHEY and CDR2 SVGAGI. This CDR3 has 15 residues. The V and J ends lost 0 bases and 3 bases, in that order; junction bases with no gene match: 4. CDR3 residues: CASSYSDRVDTEAFF. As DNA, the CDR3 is TGTGCCAGCAGTTACTCAGACAGGGTAGACACTGAAGCTTTCTTT.

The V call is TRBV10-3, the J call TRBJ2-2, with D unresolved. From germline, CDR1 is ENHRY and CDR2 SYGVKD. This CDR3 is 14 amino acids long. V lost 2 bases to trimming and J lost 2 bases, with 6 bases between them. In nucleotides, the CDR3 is TGTGCCATCAGTGAGAATCCCAACACCGGGGAGCTGTTTTTT. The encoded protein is CAISENPNTGELFF.